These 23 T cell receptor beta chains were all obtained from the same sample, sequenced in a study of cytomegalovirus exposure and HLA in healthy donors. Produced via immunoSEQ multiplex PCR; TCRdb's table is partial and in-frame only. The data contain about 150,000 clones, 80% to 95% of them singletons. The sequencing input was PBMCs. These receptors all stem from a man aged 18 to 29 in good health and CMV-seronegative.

DNA of the CDR3: TGTGCCAGCAGCTTAGAGGCAGGCCCTAACTATGGCTACACCTTC. This gives the protein CASSLEAGPNYGYTF. The V gene is TRBV11-2, the J gene TRBJ1-2, with D unresolved. The germline V gene encodes CDR1 SGHAT and CDR2 FQNNGV. The CDR3 is made up of 15 amino acids. Trimming took 0 bases from V and 0 from J, leaving 8 bases between them.

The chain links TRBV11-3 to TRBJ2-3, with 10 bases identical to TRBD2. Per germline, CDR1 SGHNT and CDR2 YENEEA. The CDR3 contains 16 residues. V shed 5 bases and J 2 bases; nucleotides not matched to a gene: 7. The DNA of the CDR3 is TGTGCCAGCAGCGTGATTAGCGGGAGGTTCACAGATACGCAGTATTTT. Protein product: CASSVISGRFTDTQYF.

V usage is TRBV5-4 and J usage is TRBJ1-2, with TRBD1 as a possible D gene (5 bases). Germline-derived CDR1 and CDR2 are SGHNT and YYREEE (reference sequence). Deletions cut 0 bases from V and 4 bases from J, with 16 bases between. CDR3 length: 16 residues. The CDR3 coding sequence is TGTGCCAGCAGCTTGGCGGACACGACCCGCCGCTATGGCTACACCTTC. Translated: CASSLADTTRRYGYTF.

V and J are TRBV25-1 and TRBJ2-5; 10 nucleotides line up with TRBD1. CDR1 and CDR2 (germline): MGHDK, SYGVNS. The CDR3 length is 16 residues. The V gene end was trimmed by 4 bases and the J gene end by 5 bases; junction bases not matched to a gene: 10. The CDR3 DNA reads TGTGCCAGCAGTGCCCTACTGGGACAGGGGTTTGAGACCCAGTACTTC. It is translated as CASSALLGQGFETQYF.

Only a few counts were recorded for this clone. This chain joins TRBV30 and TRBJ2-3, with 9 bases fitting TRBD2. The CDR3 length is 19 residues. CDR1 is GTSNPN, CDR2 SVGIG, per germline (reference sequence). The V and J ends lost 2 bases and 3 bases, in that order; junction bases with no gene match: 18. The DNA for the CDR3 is TGTGCCTGGAGTTACCCTCCCGGGGGCGGGAGGGCCGGTACAGATACGCAGTATTTT. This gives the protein CAWSYPPGGGRAGTDTQYF.

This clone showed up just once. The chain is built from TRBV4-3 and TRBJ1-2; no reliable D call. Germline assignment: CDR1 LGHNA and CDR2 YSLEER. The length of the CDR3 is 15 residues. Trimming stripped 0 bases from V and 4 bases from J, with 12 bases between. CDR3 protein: CASSQDWAGFYGYTF. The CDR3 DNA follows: TGCGCCAGCAGCCAAGATTGGGCGGGATTCTATGGCTACACCTTC.

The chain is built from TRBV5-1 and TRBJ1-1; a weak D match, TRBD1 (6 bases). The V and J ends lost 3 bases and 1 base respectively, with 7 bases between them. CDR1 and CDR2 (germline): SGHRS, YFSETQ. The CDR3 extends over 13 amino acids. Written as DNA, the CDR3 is TGCGCCAGCAGCTCACAGGGGAACACTGAAGCTTTCTTT. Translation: CASSSQGNTEAFF.

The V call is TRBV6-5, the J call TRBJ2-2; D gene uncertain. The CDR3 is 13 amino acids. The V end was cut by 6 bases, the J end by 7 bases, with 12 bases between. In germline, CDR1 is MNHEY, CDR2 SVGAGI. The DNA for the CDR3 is TGTGCCAGCAGGGCGACACGGTTCGGGGAGCTGTTTTTT. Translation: CASRATRFGELFF.

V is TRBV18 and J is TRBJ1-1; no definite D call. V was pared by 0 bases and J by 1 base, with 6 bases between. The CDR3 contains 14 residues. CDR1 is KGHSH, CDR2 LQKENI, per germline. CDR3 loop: CASSPPRWNTEAFF. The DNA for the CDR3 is TGTGCCAGCTCACCACCCAGGTGGAACACTGAAGCTTTCTTT.

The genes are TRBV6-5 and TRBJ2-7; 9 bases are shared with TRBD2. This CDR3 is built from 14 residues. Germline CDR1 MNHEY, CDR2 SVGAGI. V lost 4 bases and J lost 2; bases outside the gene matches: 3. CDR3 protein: CASSSRLAAYEQYV. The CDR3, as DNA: TGTGCCAGCAGTTCCAGACTAGCGGCCTACGAGCAGTACGTC.

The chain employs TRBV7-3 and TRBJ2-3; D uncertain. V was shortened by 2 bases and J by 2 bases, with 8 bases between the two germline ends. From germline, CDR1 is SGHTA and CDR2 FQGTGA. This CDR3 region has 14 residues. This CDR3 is CASSLLADTDTQYF. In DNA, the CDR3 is TGTGCCAGCAGCTTACTGGCCGACACAGATACGCAGTATTTT.

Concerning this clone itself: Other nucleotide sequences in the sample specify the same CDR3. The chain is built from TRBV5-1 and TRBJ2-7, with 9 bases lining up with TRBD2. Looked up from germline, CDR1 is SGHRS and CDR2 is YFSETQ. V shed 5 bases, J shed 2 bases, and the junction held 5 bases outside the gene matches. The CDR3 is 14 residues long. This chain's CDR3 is CASSSGTSPYEQYF. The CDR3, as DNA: TGCGCCAGCAGTTCCGGGACTAGCCCCTACGAGCAGTACTTC.

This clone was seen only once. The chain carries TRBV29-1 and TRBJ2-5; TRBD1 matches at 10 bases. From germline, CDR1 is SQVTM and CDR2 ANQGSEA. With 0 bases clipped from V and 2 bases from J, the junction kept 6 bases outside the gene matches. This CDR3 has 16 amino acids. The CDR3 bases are TGCAGCGTTGAAGATCTAATGGACAGGGGGCAAGAGACCCAGTACTTC. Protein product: CSVEDLMDRGQETQYF.

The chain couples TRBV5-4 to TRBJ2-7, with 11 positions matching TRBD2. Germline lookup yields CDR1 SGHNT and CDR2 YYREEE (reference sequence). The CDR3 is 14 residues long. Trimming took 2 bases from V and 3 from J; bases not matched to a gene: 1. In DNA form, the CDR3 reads TGTGCCAGCAGCTTCGGGACTAGCGGCTACGAGCAGTACTTC. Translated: CASSFGTSGYEQYF.

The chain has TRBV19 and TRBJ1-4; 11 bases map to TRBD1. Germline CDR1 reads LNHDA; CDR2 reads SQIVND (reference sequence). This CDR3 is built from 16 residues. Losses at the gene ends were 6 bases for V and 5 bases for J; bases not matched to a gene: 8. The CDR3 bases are TGTGCCAGTAGCTCTCCGGGACAGGGGGGGAATGAAAAACTGTTTTTT. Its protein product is CASSSPGQGGNEKLFF. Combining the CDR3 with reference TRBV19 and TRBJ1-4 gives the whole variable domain DGGITQSPKYLFRKEGQNVTLSCEQNLNHDAMYWYRQDPGQGLRLIYYSQIVNDFQKGDIAEGYSVSREKKESFPLTVTSAQKNPTAFYLCASSSPGQGGNEKLFFGSGTQLSVL.

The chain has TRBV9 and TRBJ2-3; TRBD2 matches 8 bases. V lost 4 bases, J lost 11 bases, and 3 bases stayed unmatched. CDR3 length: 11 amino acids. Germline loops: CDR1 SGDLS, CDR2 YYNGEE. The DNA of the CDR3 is TGTGCCAGCAGCCGAGCGGGAGAGCAGTATTTT. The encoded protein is CASSRAGEQYF.

CDR3 in DNA: TGCGCCAGCACGGGGGGGGCCGAGCGCGATACGCAGTATTTT. Amino acids: CASTGGAERDTQYF. The chain joins TRBV10-2 to TRBJ2-3, with TRBD2 matching over 8 bases. The germline gives CDR1 WSHSY, CDR2 SAAADI. The CDR3 sequence is 14 residues long. J gave up 6 bases and V 7 bases, and 9 bases lay outside the gene matches.

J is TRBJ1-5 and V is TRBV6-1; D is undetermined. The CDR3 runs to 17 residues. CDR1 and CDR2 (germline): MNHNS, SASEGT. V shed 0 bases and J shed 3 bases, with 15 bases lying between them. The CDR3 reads CASSEAQANSINQPQHF. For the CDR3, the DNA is TGTGCCAGCAGTGAAGCGCAAGCCAACAGCATCAATCAGCCCCAGCATTTT.

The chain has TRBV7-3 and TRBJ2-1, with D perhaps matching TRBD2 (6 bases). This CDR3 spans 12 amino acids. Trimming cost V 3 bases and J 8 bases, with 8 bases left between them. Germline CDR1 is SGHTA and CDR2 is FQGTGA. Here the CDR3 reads CASSFGGDEQFF. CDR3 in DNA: TGTGCCAGCAGCTTTGGCGGGGATGAGCAGTTCTTC.

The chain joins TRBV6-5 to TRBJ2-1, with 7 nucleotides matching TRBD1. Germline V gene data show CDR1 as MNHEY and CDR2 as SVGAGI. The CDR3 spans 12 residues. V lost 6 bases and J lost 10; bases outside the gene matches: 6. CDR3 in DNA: TGTGCCAGCAGCCCTACAGGGGACGAGCAGTTCTTC. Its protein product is CASSPTGDEQFF.

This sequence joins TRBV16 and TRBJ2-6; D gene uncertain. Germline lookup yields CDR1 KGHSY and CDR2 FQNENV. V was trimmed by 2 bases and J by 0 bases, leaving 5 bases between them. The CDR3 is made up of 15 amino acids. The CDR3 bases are TGTGCCAGCAGCCAAAGCGTCTCTGGGGCCAACGTCCTGACTTTC. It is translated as CASSQSVSGANVLTF.

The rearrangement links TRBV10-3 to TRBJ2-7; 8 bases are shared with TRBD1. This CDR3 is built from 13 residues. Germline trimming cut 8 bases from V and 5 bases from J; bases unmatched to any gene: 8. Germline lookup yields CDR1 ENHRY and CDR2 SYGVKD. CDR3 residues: CAIRGQGADEQYV. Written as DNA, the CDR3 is TGTGCCATCCGGGGCCAGGGGGCCGACGAGCAGTACGTC.

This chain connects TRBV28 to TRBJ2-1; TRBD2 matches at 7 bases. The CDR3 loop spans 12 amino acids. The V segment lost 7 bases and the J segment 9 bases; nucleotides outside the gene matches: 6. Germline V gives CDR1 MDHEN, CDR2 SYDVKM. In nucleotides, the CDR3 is TGTGCCAGCAAAACTGGCGGGAGTGAGCAGTTCTTC. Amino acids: CASKTGGSEQFF.